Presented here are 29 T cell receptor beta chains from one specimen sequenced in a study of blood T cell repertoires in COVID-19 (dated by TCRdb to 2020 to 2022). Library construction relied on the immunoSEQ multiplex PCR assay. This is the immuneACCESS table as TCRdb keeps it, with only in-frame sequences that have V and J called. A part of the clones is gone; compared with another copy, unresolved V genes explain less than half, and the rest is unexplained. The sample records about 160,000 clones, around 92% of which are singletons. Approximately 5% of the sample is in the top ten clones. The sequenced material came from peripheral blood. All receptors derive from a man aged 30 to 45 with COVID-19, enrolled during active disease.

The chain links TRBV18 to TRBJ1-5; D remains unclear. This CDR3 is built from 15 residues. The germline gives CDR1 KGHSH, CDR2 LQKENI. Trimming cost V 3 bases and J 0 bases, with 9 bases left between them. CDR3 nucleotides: TGTGCCAGCTCACCGTCTTCAGGTAGCAATCAGCCCCAGCATTTT. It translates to CASSPSSGSNQPQHF.

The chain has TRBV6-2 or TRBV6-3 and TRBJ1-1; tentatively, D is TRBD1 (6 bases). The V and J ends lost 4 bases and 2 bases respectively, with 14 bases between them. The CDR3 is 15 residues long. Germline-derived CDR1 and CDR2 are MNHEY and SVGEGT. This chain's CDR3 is CASSLFLGTNTEAFF. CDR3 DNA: TGTGCCAGCAGTTTATTCCTGGGGACAAACACTGAAGCTTTCTTT.

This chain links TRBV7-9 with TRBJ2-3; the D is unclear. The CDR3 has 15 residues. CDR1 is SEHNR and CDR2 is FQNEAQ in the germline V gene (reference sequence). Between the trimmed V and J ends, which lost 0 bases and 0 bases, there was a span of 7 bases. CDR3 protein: CASSLAVTSTDTQYF. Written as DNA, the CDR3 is TGTGCCAGCAGCTTAGCGGTCACTAGCACAGATACGCAGTATTTT. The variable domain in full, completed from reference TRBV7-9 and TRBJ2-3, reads DTGVSQNPRHKITKRGQNVTFRCDPISEHNRLYWYRQTLGQGPEFLTYFQNEAQLEKSRLLSDRFSAERPKGSFSTLEIQRTEQGDSAMYLCASSLAVTSTDTQYFGPGTRLTVL.

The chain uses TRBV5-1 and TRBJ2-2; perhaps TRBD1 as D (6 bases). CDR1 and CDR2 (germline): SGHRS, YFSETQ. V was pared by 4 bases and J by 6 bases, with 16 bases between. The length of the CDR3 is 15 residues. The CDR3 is CASSETTGFPGELFF. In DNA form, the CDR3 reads TGCGCCAGCAGCGAGACTACAGGGTTCCCCGGGGAGCTGTTTTTT. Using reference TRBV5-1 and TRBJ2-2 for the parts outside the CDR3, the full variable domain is KAGVTQTPRYLIKTRGQQVTLSCSPISGHRSVSWYQQTPGQGLQFLFEYFSETQRNKGNFPGRFSGRQFSNSRSEMNVSTLELGDSALYLCASSETTGFPGELFFGEGSRLTVL.

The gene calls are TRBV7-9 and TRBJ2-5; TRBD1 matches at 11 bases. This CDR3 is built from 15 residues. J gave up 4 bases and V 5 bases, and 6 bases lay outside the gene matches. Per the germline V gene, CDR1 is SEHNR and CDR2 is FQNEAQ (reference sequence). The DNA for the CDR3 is TGTGCCAGCAGCCCGGGGGACAGGGGGGTAGAGACCCAGTACTTC. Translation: CASSPGDRGVETQYF. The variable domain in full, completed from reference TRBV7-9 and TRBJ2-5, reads DTGVSQNPRHKITKRGQNVTFRCDPISEHNRLYWYRQTLGQGPEFLTYFQNEAQLEKSRLLSDRFSAERPKGSFSTLEIQRTEQGDSAMYLCASSPGDRGVETQYFGPGTRLLVL.

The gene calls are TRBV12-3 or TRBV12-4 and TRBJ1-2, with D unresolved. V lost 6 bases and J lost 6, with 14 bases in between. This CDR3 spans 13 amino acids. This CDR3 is CASSPSGVNGYTF. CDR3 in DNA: TGTGCCAGCAGCCCCTCCGGGGTGAATGGCTACACCTTC.

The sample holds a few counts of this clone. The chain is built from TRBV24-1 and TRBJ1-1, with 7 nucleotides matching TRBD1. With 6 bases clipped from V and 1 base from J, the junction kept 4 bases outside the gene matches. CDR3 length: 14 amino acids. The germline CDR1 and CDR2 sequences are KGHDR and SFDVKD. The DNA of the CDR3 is TGTGCCACCAGTCGGTCAGGGGGGAACACTGAAGCTTTCTTT. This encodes CATSRSGGNTEAFF.

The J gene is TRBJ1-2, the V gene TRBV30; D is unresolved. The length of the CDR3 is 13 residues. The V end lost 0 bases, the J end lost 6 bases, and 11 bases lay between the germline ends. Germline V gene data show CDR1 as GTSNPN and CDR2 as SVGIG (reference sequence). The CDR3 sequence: CAWSVGGLDGYTF. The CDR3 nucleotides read TGTGCCTGGAGTGTAGGCGGACTAGATGGCTACACCTTC.

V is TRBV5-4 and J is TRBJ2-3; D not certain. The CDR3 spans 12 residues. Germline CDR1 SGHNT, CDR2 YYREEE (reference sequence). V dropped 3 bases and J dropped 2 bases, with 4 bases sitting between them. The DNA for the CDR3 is TGTGCCAGCAGCTCCCTCACAGATACGCAGTATTTT. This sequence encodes CASSSLTDTQYF.

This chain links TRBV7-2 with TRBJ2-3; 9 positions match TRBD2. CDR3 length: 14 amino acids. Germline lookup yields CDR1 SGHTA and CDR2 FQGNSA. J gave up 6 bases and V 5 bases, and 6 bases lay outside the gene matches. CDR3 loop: CASSRTSESDTQYF. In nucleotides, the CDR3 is TGTGCCAGCAGCCGGACTAGCGAGAGTGATACGCAGTATTTT.

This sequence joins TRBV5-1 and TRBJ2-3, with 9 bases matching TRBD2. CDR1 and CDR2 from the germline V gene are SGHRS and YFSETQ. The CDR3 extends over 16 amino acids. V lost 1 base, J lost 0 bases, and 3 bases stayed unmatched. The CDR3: CASSLIAGDSTDTQYF. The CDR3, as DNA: TGCGCCAGCAGCTTGATAGCGGGGGACAGCACAGATACGCAGTATTTT.

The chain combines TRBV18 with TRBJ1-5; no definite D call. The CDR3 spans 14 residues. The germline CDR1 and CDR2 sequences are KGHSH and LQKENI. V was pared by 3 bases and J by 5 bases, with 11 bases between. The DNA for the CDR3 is TGTGCCAGCTCACCCGGGGTTAGGGATCAGCCCCAGCATTTT. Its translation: CASSPGVRDQPQHF.

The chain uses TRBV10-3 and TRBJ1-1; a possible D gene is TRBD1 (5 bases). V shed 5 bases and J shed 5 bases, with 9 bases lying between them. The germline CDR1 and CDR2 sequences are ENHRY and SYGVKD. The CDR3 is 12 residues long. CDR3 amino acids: CAISNRGTEAFF. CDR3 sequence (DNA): TGTGCCATCAGTAACCGGGGGACTGAAGCTTTCTTT.

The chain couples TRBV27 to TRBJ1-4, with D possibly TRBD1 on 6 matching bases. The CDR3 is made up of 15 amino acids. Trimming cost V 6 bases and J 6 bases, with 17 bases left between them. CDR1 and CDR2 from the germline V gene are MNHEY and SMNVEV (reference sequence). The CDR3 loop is CASRKGTQRDEKLFF. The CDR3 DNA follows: TGTGCCAGCAGAAAAGGGACACAACGGGATGAAAAACTGTTTTTT.

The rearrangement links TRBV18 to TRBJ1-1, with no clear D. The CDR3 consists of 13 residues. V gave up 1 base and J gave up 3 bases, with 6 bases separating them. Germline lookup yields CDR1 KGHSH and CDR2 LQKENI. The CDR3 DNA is TGTGCCAGCTCACCACTCCGAGACACTGAAGCTTTCTTT. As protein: CASSPLRDTEAFF. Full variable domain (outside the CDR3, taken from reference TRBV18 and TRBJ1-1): NAGVMQNPRHLVRRRGQEARLRCSPMKGHSHVYWYRQLPEEGLKFMVYLQKENIIDESGMPKERFSAEFPKEGPSILRIQQVVRGDSAAYFCASSPLRDTEAFFGQGTRLTVV.

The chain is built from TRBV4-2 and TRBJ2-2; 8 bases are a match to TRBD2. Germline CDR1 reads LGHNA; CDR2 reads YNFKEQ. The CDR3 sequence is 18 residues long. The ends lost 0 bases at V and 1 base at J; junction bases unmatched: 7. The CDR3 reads CASSQDHWTSRNTGELFF. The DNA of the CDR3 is TGTGCCAGCAGCCAAGACCACTGGACTAGCCGGAACACCGGGGAGCTGTTTTTT.

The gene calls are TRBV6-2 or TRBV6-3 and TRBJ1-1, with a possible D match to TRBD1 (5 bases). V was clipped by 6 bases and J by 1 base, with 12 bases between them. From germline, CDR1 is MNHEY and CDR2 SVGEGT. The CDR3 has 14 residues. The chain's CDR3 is CASSSITGNTEAFF. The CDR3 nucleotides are TGTGCCAGCAGCTCAATTACAGGGAACACTGAAGCTTTCTTT.

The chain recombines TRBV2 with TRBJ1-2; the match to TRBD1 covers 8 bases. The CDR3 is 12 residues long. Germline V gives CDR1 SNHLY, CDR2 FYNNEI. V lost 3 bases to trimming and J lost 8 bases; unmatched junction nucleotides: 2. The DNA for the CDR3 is TGTGCCAGCAGTGAGGACAGGGAAGGCTACACCTTC. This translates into CASSEDREGYTF. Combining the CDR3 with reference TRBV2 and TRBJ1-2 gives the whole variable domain EPEVTQTPSHQVTQMGQEVILRCVPISNHLYFYWYRQILGQKVEFLVSFYNNEISEKSEIFDDQFSVERPDGSNFTLKIRSTKLEDSAMYFCASSEDREGYTFGSGTRLTVV.

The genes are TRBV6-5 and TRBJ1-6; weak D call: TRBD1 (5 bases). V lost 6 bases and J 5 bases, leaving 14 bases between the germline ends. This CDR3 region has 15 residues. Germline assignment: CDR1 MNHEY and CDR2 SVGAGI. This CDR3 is CASRPQGFNNSPLHF. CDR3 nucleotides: TGTGCCAGCAGACCTCAGGGTTTCAATAATTCACCCCTCCACTTT.

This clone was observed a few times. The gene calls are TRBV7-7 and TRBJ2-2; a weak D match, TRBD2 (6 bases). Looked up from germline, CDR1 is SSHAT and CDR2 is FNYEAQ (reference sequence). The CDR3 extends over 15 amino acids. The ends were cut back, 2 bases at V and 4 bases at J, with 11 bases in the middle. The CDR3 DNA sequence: TGTGCCAGCAGCTTAACTCGGGGAGGCACCGGGGAGCTGTTTTTT. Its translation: CASSLTRGGTGELFF.

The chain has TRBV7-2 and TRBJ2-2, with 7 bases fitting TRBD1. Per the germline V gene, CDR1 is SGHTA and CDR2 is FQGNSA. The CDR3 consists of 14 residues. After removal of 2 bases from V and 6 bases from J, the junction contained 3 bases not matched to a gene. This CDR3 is CASSLNQGAGELFF. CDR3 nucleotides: TGTGCCAGCAGCTTAAATCAGGGGGCCGGGGAGCTGTTTTTT.

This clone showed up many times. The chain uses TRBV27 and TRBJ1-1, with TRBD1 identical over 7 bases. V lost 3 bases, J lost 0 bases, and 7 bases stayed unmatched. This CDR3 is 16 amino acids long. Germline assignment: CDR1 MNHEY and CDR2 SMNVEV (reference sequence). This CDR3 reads CASSFSTGRMNTEAFF. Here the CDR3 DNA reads TGTGCCAGCAGTTTCTCGACAGGGCGGATGAACACTGAAGCTTTCTTT.

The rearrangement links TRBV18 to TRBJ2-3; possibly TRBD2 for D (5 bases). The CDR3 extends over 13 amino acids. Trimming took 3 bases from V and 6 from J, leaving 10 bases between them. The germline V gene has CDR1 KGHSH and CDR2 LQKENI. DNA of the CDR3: TGTGCCAGCTCACCCAGGACTGTCGATACGCAGTATTTT. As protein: CASSPRTVDTQYF. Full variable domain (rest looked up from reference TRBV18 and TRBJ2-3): NAGVMQNPRHLVRRRGQEARLRCSPMKGHSHVYWYRQLPEEGLKFMVYLQKENIIDESGMPKERFSAEFPKEGPSILRIQQVVRGDSAAYFCASSPRTVDTQYFGPGTRLTVL.

The CDR3, as DNA: TGCGCCAGCAGCTTGGAATTAGCGGGGGGGTTGGAGACCCAGTACTTC. Residues: CASSLELAGGLETQYF. J is TRBJ2-5 and V is TRBV5-1; 11 bases are shared with TRBD2. V lost 0 bases to trimming and J lost 5 bases; unmatched junction nucleotides: 6. The CDR3 is 16 residues long. Germline CDR1 reads SGHRS; CDR2 reads YFSETQ.

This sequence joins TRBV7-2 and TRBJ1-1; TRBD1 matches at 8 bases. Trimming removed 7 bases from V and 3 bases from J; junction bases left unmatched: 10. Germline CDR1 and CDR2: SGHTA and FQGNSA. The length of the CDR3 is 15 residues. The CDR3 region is CASTSTGDRYTEAFF. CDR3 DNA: TGTGCCAGCACCTCGACAGGGGATCGTTACACTGAAGCTTTCTTT.

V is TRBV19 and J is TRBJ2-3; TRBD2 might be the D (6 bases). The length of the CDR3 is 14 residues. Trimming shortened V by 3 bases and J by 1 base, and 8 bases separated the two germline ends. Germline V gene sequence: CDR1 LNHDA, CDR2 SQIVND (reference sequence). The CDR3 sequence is CASSMASGTDTQYF. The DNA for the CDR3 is TGTGCCAGTAGTATGGCTAGCGGCACAGATACGCAGTATTTT. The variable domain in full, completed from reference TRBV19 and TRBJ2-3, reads DGGITQSPKYLFRKEGQNVTLSCEQNLNHDAMYWYRQDPGQGLRLIYYSQIVNDFQKGDIAEGYSVSREKKESFPLTVTSAQKNPTAFYLCASSMASGTDTQYFGPGTRLTVL.

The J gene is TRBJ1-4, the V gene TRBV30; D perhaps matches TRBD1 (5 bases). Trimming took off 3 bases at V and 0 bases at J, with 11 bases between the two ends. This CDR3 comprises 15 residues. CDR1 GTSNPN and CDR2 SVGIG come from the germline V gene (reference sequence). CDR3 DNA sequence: TGTGCCTGGAGCTCAGGGTTTGCAACTAATGAAAAACTGTTTTTT. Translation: CAWSSGFATNEKLFF.

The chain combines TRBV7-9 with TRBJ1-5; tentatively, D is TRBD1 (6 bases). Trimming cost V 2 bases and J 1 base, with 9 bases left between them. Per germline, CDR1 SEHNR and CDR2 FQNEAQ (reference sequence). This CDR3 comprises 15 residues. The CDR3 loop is CASSLRGGSNQPQHF. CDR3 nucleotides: TGTGCCAGCAGCTTAAGGGGGGGGAGCAATCAGCCCCAGCATTTT.

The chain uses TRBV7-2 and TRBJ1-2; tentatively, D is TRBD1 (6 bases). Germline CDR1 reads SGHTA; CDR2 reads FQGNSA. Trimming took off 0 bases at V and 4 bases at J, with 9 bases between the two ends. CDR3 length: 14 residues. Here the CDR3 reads CASSLAPDSYGYTF. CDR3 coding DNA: TGTGCCAGCAGCTTAGCGCCGGACAGCTATGGCTACACCTTC.